The rows below give T cell receptor beta chains drawn from one sample of a study of CD8 T cells in Susac syndrome. TCRdb analysed the immunoSEQ multiplex PCR reads with MiXCR anew, one entry per CDR3 protein. The repertoire holds fewer than 90,000 distinct CDR3 sequences, with roughly 94% as singletons. The specimen was CD8+ T cells from PBMCs. The receptor source for this set is a human donor with Susac syndrome. CDR3s include the opening cysteine and the closing phenylalanine or tryptophan. The D gene is left open where the match is weak. A clone size is listed for some rows: how often the clone was seen (once, few, many), or a class if it is expanded.

j_call clone_size v_call d_call cdr3_aa cdr3_nt
TRBJ2-7 - TRBV3-1 TRBD2 CASRSSGSYEQYF TGTGCCAGCAGGTCTAGCGGCTCCTACGAGCAGTACTTC
TRBJ2-7 - TRBV7-9 - CASSSDSSYEQYF TGTGCCAGCAGTTCGGACAGCTCCTACGAGCAGTACTTC
TRBJ1-2 few TRBV6-5 - CASSYSIGPTPYGYTF TGTGCCAGCAGTTATTCGATCGGTCCAACCCCCTATGGCTACACCTTC
TRBJ2-7 - TRBV27 TRBD1 CASSLGRTGSYEQYF TGTGCCAGCAGTTTAGGTAGGACAGGGTCTTACGAGCAGTACTTC
TRBJ2-7 - TRBV28 - CASSFHVVLQQYF TGTGCCAGCAGTTTCCACGTGGTGCTACAGCAGTACTTC
TRBJ2-7 - TRBV28 - CASSTILWPHYEQYF TGTGCCAGCAGTACCATACTCTGGCCCCACTACGAGCAGTACTTC
TRBJ2-7 - TRBV7-9 - CASSPGDF TGTGCCAGCAGCCCAGGGGACTTC
TRBJ2-1 - TRBV14 - CASSLGQLSYNEQFF TGTGCCAGCAGCCTTGGACAACTCTCCTACAATGAGCAGTTCTTC
TRBJ2-7 - TRBV4-2 - CASSQEMGWVYEQYF TGTGCCAGCAGCCAAGAAATGGGTTGGGTCTACGAGCAGTACTTC
TRBJ2-7 - TRBV20-1 - CSAGGQVSYEQYF TGCAGTGCTGGAGGGCAGGTCTCCTACGAGCAGTACTTC
TRBJ2-6 - TRBV12-3/TRBV12-4 - CASSRETISGANVLTF TGTGCCAGCAGCCGAGAGACCATCTCTGGGGCCAACGTCCTGACTTTC
TRBJ2-7 - TRBV7-9 - CASSLVAESSYEQYF TGTGCCAGCAGCTTAGTCGCAGAAAGCTCCTACGAGCAGTACTTC
TRBJ1-5 - TRBV12-3/TRBV12-4 - CASSLDNSNQPQHF TGTGCCAGCAGTTTAGATAATAGCAATCAGCCCCAGCATTTT
TRBJ2-7 once TRBV9 TRBD1 CASSEGDRESDEQYF TGTGCCAGCAGCGAGGGGGACAGGGAATCTGACGAGCAGTACTTC
TRBJ2-3 - TRBV4-2 TRBD2 CASSLLAGGEDTQYF TGTGCCAGCAGCCTACTAGCGGGGGGGGAAGATACGCAGTATTTT
TRBJ2-1 - TRBV7-8 - CASSLILGQSSYNEQFF TGTGCCAGCAGCTTAATTCTCGGTCAGAGCTCCTACAATGAGCAGTTCTTC
TRBJ2-1 once TRBV1 - CTSSPQREGSYNEQFF TGCACCAGCAGCCCCCAGCGGGAGGGCTCCTACAATGAGCAGTTCTTC
TRBJ1-5 - TRBV19 - CASSIGGYQPQHF TGTGCCAGTAGTATAGGAGGGTATCAGCCCCAGCATTTT
TRBJ2-1 - TRBV29-1 - CSVKDGSSYNEQFF TGCAGCGTTAAGGACGGAAGCTCCTACAATGAGCAGTTCTTC
TRBJ1-5 once TRBV19 - CASSLGGGGPQHF TGTGCCAGTAGCCTGGGAGGGGGAGGGCCCCAGCATTTT
TRBJ1-5 - TRBV19 - CASKVTSSNQPQHF TGTGCCAGTAAGGTGACAAGTAGCAATCAGCCCCAGCATTTT
TRBJ2-3 - TRBV7-2 - CASSLTVGTDTQYF TGTGCCAGCAGCTTAACGGTGGGAACAGATACGCAGTATTTT
TRBJ2-1 - TRBV7-9 - CASSFIFLDDSYNEQFF TGTGCCAGCAGCTTTATTTTTCTGGATGACTCCTACAATGAGCAGTTCTTC
TRBJ2-7 - TRBV14 - CASSQQVAYEQYF TGTGCCAGCAGCCAACAGGTCGCCTACGAGCAGTACTTC
TRBJ2-5 - TRBV9 TRBD1 CASSVGQGELYQETQYF TGTGCCAGCAGCGTAGGACAGGGGGAATTGTACCAAGAGACCCAGTACTTC
TRBJ2-3 - TRBV5-4 - CASSSAPITDTQYF TGTGCCAGCAGCAGCGCCCCTATTACAGATACGCAGTATTTT
TRBJ2-1 - TRBV5-4 - CASIRGGSPYNEQFF TGTGCCAGCATTCGCGGTGGGAGCCCCTACAATGAGCAGTTCTTC
TRBJ2-1 - TRBV15 - CATSRDVRTEQFF TGTGCCACCAGCAGAGATGTTAGGACAGAGCAGTTCTTC
TRBJ2-5 - TRBV7-3 - CASSLRGDKLKETQYF TGTGCCAGCAGCTTGCGCGGGGACAAGCTTAAAGAGACCCAGTACTTC
TRBJ2-7 - TRBV27 - CASSSNVAGTHEQYF TGTGCCAGCAGTTCAAATGTCGCCGGAACGCACGAGCAGTACTTC
TRBJ1-1 - TRBV27 TRBD1 CASSGTGDTEAFF TGTGCCAGTTCCGGGACAGGAGACACTGAAGCTTTCTTT
TRBJ2-1 - TRBV12-3/TRBV12-4 TRBD1 CASSFDRGGYNEQFF TGTGCCAGCAGTTTCGACAGGGGGGGTTACAATGAGCAGTTCTTC
TRBJ1-2 - TRBV30 - CASFPGRGIYGYTF TGTGCCTCCTTTCCGGGCAGGGGAATCTATGGCTACACCTTC
TRBJ2-1 - TRBV4-3 TRBD2 CASSQVAGVSSYNEQFF TGCGCCAGCAGCCAAGTGGCGGGAGTGAGCTCCTACAATGAGCAGTTCTTC
TRBJ2-7 once TRBV4-2 - CASSQVVADEQYF TGTGCCAGCAGCCAAGTAGTCGCGGACGAGCAGTACTTC
TRBJ1-2 - TRBV2 - CATASGEGGLGYTF TGTGCCACAGCGTCCGGTGAAGGAGGGCTAGGCTACACCTTC
TRBJ2-7 - TRBV27 - CASSNPGHSYEQYF TGTGCCAGCAGCAACCCGGGACACTCCTACGAGCAGTACTTC
TRBJ2-7 - TRBV14 - CASSQVNYEQYF TGTGCCAGCAGCCAAGTCAACTACGAGCAGTACTTC
TRBJ2-5 - TRBV2 - CASSKYLQETQYF TGTGCCAGCAGCAAGTACCTCCAAGAGACCCAGTACTTC
TRBJ2-7 - TRBV2 - CASSEALLEPRTYEQYF TGTGCCAGCAGTGAAGCGCTTCTCGAGCCCCGGACCTACGAGCAGTACTTC
TRBJ2-7 - TRBV6-2/TRBV6-3 TRBD1 CASSSGTEAYEQYF TGTGCCAGCAGCTCCGGGACAGAAGCCTACGAGCAGTACTTC
TRBJ2-1 - TRBV7-9 - CASSGNSRNRDNEQFF TGTGCCAGCAGCGGAAATTCGAGGAACAGAGACAATGAGCAGTTCTTC
TRBJ2-7 - TRBV4-3 - CASSQDRRYEQYF TGCGCCAGCAGCCAAGATCGTCGCTACGAGCAGTACTTC
TRBJ2-5 - TRBV13 TRBD2 CASSLGTGGETQYF TGTGCCAGCAGCTTAGGGACGGGGGGAGAGACCCAGTACTTC
TRBJ1-3 - TRBV2 - CASSSSSGNTIYF TGTGCCAGCAGTTCGAGCTCTGGAAACACCATATATTTT
TRBJ1-5 - TRBV7-8 - CASSLGSGENQPQHF TGTGCCAGCAGCTTAGGGTCGGGCGAAAATCAGCCCCAGCATTTT
TRBJ2-1 - TRBV10-3 TRBD2 CAISVAGGPSSYNEQFF TGTGCCATCAGTGTCGCGGGAGGCCCGAGCTCCTACAATGAGCAGTTCTTC